The 27 T cell receptor beta chains below come from one sample, sequenced in a study of blood T cells in healthy people across ages. A J-beta primer mix and a sample-barcoded 5' primer were used in a second PCR of about 7 to 11 cycles. TCRdb used MiXCR to reprocess the 5' RACE reads, holding one entry per CDR3 protein. The data hold 800,000 to 950,000 distinct CDR3 sequences, with about 27% observed a single time. These data were also reused for a study on T cells of mothers and their children.

Input material: blood. These receptors were taken from a woman aged 40 to 49 in good health.

This clonotype was counted a single time. V and J are TRBV21-1 and TRBJ2-4; TRBD1 was called by the table and not checked on the DNA. Gene TRBJ2-7 matches the end of the DNA better, so the J call may be wrong. TRBV21-1 is shown as a pseudogene. The CDR3 is made up of 15 amino acids. The CDR3 loop reads CASSCRGQGFYEQYF. CDR3 DNA sequence: TGTGCCAGCAGCTGCCGGGGGCAGGGGTTCTACGAGCAGTACTTC.

This clonotype was picked up a small number of times. V usage is TRBV27 and J usage is TRBJ1-4; D is undetermined. This CDR3 contains 14 residues. The V end lost 0 bases, the J end lost 4 bases, and 6 bases lay between the germline ends. CDR1 is MNHEY, CDR2 SMNVEV, per germline (reference sequence). CDR3 sequence: CASSLSPYNEKLFF. CDR3 DNA: TGTGCCAGCAGTTTATCACCATATAATGAAAAACTGTTTTTT. The complete variable domain, with remaining parts taken from reference TRBV27 and TRBJ1-4, reads EAQVTQNPRYLITVTGKKLTVTCSQNMNHEYMSWYRQDPGLGLRQIYYSMNVEVTDKGDVPEGYKVSRKEKRNFPLILESPSPNQTSLYFCASSLSPYNEKLFFGSGTQLSVL.

The gene calls are TRBV7-8 and TRBJ2-2, with D hard to call. The CDR3 is made up of 15 amino acids. The V gene's germline CDR1 is SGHVS and CDR2 FQNEAQ. V gave up 6 bases and J gave up 3 bases, with 14 bases separating them. Written as DNA, the CDR3 is TGTGCCAGCAGATCCACCGGTTTGGACACCGGGGAGCTGTTTTTT. Encoded protein: CASRSTGLDTGELFF. Supplemented by reference TRBV7-8 and TRBJ2-2, the full variable domain reads GAGVSQSPRYKVAKRGQDVALRCDPISGHVSLFWYQQALGQGPEFLTYFQNEAQLDKSGLPSDRFFAERPEGSVSTLKIQRTQQEDSAVYLCASRSTGLDTGELFFGEGSRLTVL.

There are a few counts of this clonotype. The chain joins TRBV7-2 to TRBJ2-7, with D possibly matching TRBD1 (7 bases). The CDR3 length is 18 residues. Looked up from germline, CDR1 is SGHTA and CDR2 is FQGNSA. The ends were cut back, 2 bases at V and 0 bases at J, with 20 bases in the middle. The CDR3 reads CASSLRGPGGTPSYEQYF. The CDR3 DNA sequence: TGTGCCAGCAGCTTAAGGGGACCAGGGGGGACCCCCTCCTACGAGCAGTACTTC.

J is TRBJ1-1 and V is TRBV5-1; D may be TRBD1 (5 bases). V lost 0 bases, J lost 4 bases, and 10 bases lay in between. This CDR3 contains 14 residues. The germline V gene encodes CDR1 SGHRS and CDR2 YFSETQ. CDR3 coding DNA: TGCGCCAGCAGCTTGGACCACCAGGGCACTGAAGCTTTCTTT. Residues: CASSLDHQGTEAFF.

In its sample, this clonotype was seen a few times. The chain combines TRBV20-1 with TRBJ2-7; the match to TRBD1 covers 7 bases. The trim removed 5 bases at V and 2 bases at J, leaving 9 bases unmatched. Germline V CDR1 and CDR2: DFQATT, SNEGSKA (reference sequence). There are 14 residues in the CDR3. CDR3 nucleotides: TGCAGTGCTTGCCCGAACGACAGGGCCTACGAGCAGTACTTC. Translated: CSACPNDRAYEQYF.

At least ten counts were recorded for this clonotype. The chain has TRBV4-2 and TRBJ2-1, with D uncertain. Trimming removed 0 bases from V and 2 bases from J, with 8 bases in between. The CDR3 is 15 amino acids. CDR1 LGHNA and CDR2 YNFKEQ come from the germline V gene. This chain's CDR3 is CASSQDWAAYNEQFF. CDR3 sequence (DNA): TGTGCCAGCAGCCAAGATTGGGCAGCCTACAATGAGCAGTTCTTC.

This clonotype was seen a handful of times. The chain recombines TRBV5-1 with TRBJ1-4; D unclear. CDR1 and CDR2 from the germline V gene are SGHRS and YFSETQ. The CDR3 spans 16 residues. Trimming left V 0 bases short and J 3 bases short, with 12 bases between. The CDR3 DNA follows: TGCGCCAGCAGCTTGGATGTTGGAGGAGCTAATGAAAAACTGTTTTTT. Translation gives CASSLDVGGANEKLFF. The full variable domain, its missing parts supplied by reference TRBV5-1 and TRBJ1-4, is KAGVTQTPRYLIKTRGQQVTLSCSPISGHRSVSWYQQTPGQGLQFLFEYFSETQRNKGNFPGRFSGRQFSNSRSEMNVSTLELGDSALYLCASSLDVGGANEKLFFGSGTQLSVL.

Notes on this clonotype: This sequence may be a read error, since a much larger clone differs from it by one base. The rearrangement joins TRBV20-1 to TRBJ1-2; maybe TRBD1 (6 bases). Germline V gives CDR1 DFQATT, CDR2 SNEGSKA (reference sequence). This CDR3 region has 12 residues. Trimming cost V 5 bases and J 6 bases, with 13 bases left between them. The CDR3 nucleotides are TGCAGTGCTGGGGGGCGGAGGGATGGCTACACCTTC. As protein: CSAGGRRDGYTF.

In DNA, the CDR3 is TGCGCCAGCAGCCCTGACGGACTAGTTGAGCAGTTCTTC. Translating it yields CASSPDGLVEQFF. The rearrangement joins TRBV5-1 to TRBJ2-1; the match to TRBD2 covers 7 bases. V shed 4 bases and J 9 bases; nucleotides not matched to a gene: 7. This CDR3 has 13 residues. Germline CDR1 is SGHRS and CDR2 is YFSETQ. The full variable domain, rest sourced from reference TRBV5-1 and TRBJ2-1, is KAGVTQTPRYLIKTRGQQVTLSCSPISGHRSVSWYQQTPGQGLQFLFEYFSETQRNKGNFPGRFSGRQFSNSRSEMNVSTLELGDSALYLCASSPDGLVEQFFGPGTRLTVL.

Points on this clonotype: As the CDR3 is not closed by the conserved phenylalanine or tryptophan, this likely results from a read error. V gene TRBV14 combines with J gene TRBJ2-1; D is perhaps TRBD1 or TRBD2 (6 bases each). The CDR3 loop spans 14 amino acids. V shed 1 base and J shed 8 bases, with 12 bases lying between them. CDR1 is SGHDN and CDR2 is FVKESK in the germline V gene. The DNA of the CDR3 is TGTGCCAGCAGCCAAGCCACAGGGAGGCATGAGCAGTTCGTC. It codes for CASSQATGRHEQFV.

At least ten counts were recorded for this clonotype. The genes are TRBV5-1 and TRBJ1-2, with 9 bases that match TRBD1. The V and J ends lost 4 bases and 3 bases, in that order; junction bases with no gene match: 10. CDR1 and CDR2 (germline): SGHRS, YFSETQ. CDR3 length: 16 amino acids. CDR3 loop: CASSPGLRQGDYGYTF. CDR3 bases: TGCGCCAGCAGCCCAGGCCTGAGACAGGGGGACTATGGCTACACCTTC. The complete variable domain, with remaining parts taken from reference TRBV5-1 and TRBJ1-2, reads KAGVTQTPRYLIKTRGQQVTLSCSPISGHRSVSWYQQTPGQGLQFLFEYFSETQRNKGNFPGRFSGRQFSNSRSEMNVSTLELGDSALYLCASSPGLRQGDYGYTFGSGTRLTVV.

The chain links TRBV7-2 to TRBJ2-3; 8 nucleotides align to TRBD2. The CDR3 covers 16 residues. CDR1 is SGHTA and CDR2 is FQGNSA in the germline V gene. Trimming cost V 6 bases and J 2 bases; bases outside gene matches: 10. CDR3 in DNA: TGTGCCAGCAGTCCTCCCGGGACTAGATCCACAGATACGCAGTATTTT. It specifies CASSPPGTRSTDTQYF. Using reference TRBV7-2 and TRBJ2-3 for the parts outside the CDR3, the full variable domain is GAGVSQSPSNKVTEKGKDVELRCDPISGHTALYWYRQSLGQGLEFLIYFQGNSAPDKSGLPSDRFSAERTGGSVSTLTIQRTQQEDSAVYLCASSPPGTRSTDTQYFGPGTRLTVL.

V gene TRBV12-3 or TRBV12-4 combines with J gene TRBJ1-2, with a weak D call TRBD1 (6 bases). Trimming took 6 bases from V and 3 from J, leaving 8 bases between them. The CDR3 has 12 amino acids. CDR3 protein: CASRQGYYGYTF. In nucleotides, the CDR3 is TGTGCCAGCAGGCAGGGGTACTATGGCTACACCTTC.

This clonotype appeared a few times. A clone one base away is much larger, so this may be a read error. CDR3 sequence reads: CSSWRSSYNEQYF. CDR3 bases: TGCAGCTCGTGGAGGAGCTCCTACAATGAGCAGTACTTC. The chain has TRBV29-1 and TRBJ2-1; D is perhaps TRBD2 (5 bases). The DNA end favors TRBJ2-7, so the J call may be wrong. Per germline, CDR1 SQVTM and CDR2 ANQGSEA. This CDR3 contains 13 residues.

This clonotype has a handful of counts. This chain connects TRBV7-3 to TRBJ2-5; TRBD2 aligns across 10 bases. Germline-derived CDR1 and CDR2 are SGHTA and FQGTGA. The CDR3 has 15 amino acids. J lost 11 bases, V lost 4 bases, and 13 bases had no gene match. The CDR3 loop reads CASSSERGGGNEQYF. For the CDR3, the DNA is TGTGCCAGCAGCTCAGAGCGGGGGGGCGGTAATGAGCAGTACTTC.

This chain links TRBV20-1 with TRBJ1-2, with a weak D call TRBD1 (5 bases). The CDR3 consists of 18 residues. Germline assignment: CDR1 DFQATT and CDR2 SNEGSKA (reference sequence). Trimming took off 0 bases at V and 5 bases at J, with 25 bases between the two ends. The CDR3 here is CSARDPVQAGPGGYGYTF. In DNA form, the CDR3 reads TGCAGTGCTAGAGATCCGGTACAGGCAGGCCCTGGAGGGTATGGCTACACCTTC.

Points on this clonotype: A read error is possible here, since a much larger clone lies one base away. J is TRBJ1-5 and V is TRBV7-9; TRBD1 is a possible D gene (6 bases). The CDR3 consists of 14 residues. Germline V gives CDR1 SEHNR, CDR2 FQNEAQ (reference sequence). Trimming removed 5 bases at V and 3 bases at J, with 11 bases between. The CDR3 is CASSPRDINQPQHF. For the CDR3, the DNA is TGTGCCAGCAGCCCCCGGGACATCAATCAGCCCCAGCATTTT.

The sample holds one count of this clonotype. The chain employs TRBV6-2 or TRBV6-3 and TRBJ1-1, with a weak D call TRBD1 (5 bases). The CDR3 consists of 14 residues. Trimming cost V 6 bases and J 4 bases, with 15 bases left between them. CDR1 MNHEY and CDR2 SVGEGT come from the germline V gene. The CDR3 DNA reads as TGTGCCAGCAGATTACGGGGCTTGGGCACTGAAGCTTTCTTT. Amino acids: CASRLRGLGTEAFF.

This clonotype was picked up many times. The chain combines TRBV9 with TRBJ1-2; D gene uncertain. V lost 0 bases and J lost 0, with 9 bases in between. Germline V CDR1 and CDR2: SGDLS, YYNGEE. CDR3 length: 15 amino acids. The CDR3 bases are TGTGCCAGCAGCGTAGATACCCAGCCTAACTATGGCTACACCTTC. Protein: CASSVDTQPNYGYTF.

This clonotype has at least ten counts. The chain joins TRBV6-1 to TRBJ1-2; no clear D gene. Trimming removed 4 bases from V and 1 base from J, with 7 bases in between. This CDR3 contains 13 residues. Germline V gene lookup returns CDR1 MNHNS and CDR2 SASEGT. The DNA of the CDR3 is TGTGCCAGCAGTGTCGAGGTTAACTATGGCTACACCTTC. Translating gives CASSVEVNYGYTF.

This clonotype was seen many times. J is TRBJ2-7 and V is TRBV6-2 or TRBV6-3, with TRBD2 matching 8 bases. Germline values: CDR1 MNHEY, CDR2 SVGEGT. The length of the CDR3 is 13 residues. V lost 6 bases, J lost 11 bases, and 12 bases stayed unmatched. The CDR3 coding sequence is TGTGCCAGCAGAACCGCGAGCGGGGGATGGGAGTACTTC. Translated: CASRTASGGWEYF.

The V and J genes are TRBV5-6 and TRBJ1-2; TRBD1 is a possible D gene (6 bases). The V and J ends lost 2 bases and 0 bases respectively, with 14 bases between them. The CDR3 spans 16 residues. CDR1 and CDR2 from the germline V gene are SGHDT and YYEEEE. The CDR3 protein is CASSLFTTGANYGYTF. DNA of the CDR3: TGTGCCAGCAGCTTATTTACGACAGGAGCTAACTATGGCTACACCTTC.

This rearrangement joins TRBV7-6 to TRBJ1-6, with D perhaps TRBD1 (5 bases). Germline lookup yields CDR1 SGHVS and CDR2 FNYEAQ. Trimming shortened V by 4 bases and J by 5 bases, and 15 bases separated the two germline ends. This CDR3 comprises 16 residues. CDR3 region: CASSSIGGFDNSPLHF. CDR3 in DNA: TGTGCCAGCAGCTCCATTGGGGGATTCGATAATTCACCCCTCCACTTT.

The chain joins TRBV15 to TRBJ1-4; no definite D call. The length of the CDR3 is 15 residues. The V end lost 0 bases, the J end lost 0 bases, and 5 bases lay between the germline ends. CDR1 LNHNV and CDR2 YYDKDF come from the germline V gene (reference sequence). Written as DNA, the CDR3 is TGTGCCACCAGCAGAGATACAGCAACTAATGAAAAACTGTTTTTT. Translated: CATSRDTATNEKLFF.

The rearrangement joins TRBV27 to TRBJ2-1; 10 bases are shared with TRBD2. There are 17 residues in the CDR3. The germline V gene has CDR1 MNHEY and CDR2 SMNVEV (reference sequence). Unmatched junction bases numbered 11, after V lost 5 bases and J lost 4 bases. As DNA, the CDR3 is TGTGCCAGCAGTCCACCTTCGGGACTAGCGATTTACAATGAGCAGTTCTTC. This codes for CASSPPSGLAIYNEQFF.

In its sample, this clonotype was seen a few times. The chain combines TRBV18 with TRBJ1-2; D not certain. Trimming took 0 bases from V and 2 from J, leaving 4 bases between them. Germline lookup yields CDR1 KGHSH and CDR2 LQKENI. CDR3 length: 13 amino acids. CDR3 amino acids: CASSPPQNYGYTF. The CDR3 nucleotides are TGTGCCAGCTCACCACCGCAGAACTATGGCTACACCTTC.